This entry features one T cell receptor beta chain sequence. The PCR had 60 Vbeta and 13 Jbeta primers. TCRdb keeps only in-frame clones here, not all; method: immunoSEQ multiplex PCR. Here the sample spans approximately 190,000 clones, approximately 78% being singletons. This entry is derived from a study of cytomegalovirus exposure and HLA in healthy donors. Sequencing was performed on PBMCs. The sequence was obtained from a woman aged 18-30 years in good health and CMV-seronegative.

CDR3 amino acids: CASRQQGSGANVLTF. CDR3 DNA sequence: TGTGCCAGCAGACAACAGGGCAGTGGGGCCAACGTCCTGACTTTC. The chain carries TRBV7-9 and TRBJ2-6; perhaps TRBD1 as D (6 bases). The ends were cut back, 6 bases at V and 3 bases at J, with 12 bases in the middle. CDR1 and CDR2 (germline): SEHNR, FQNEAQ (reference sequence). CDR3 length: 15 residues.